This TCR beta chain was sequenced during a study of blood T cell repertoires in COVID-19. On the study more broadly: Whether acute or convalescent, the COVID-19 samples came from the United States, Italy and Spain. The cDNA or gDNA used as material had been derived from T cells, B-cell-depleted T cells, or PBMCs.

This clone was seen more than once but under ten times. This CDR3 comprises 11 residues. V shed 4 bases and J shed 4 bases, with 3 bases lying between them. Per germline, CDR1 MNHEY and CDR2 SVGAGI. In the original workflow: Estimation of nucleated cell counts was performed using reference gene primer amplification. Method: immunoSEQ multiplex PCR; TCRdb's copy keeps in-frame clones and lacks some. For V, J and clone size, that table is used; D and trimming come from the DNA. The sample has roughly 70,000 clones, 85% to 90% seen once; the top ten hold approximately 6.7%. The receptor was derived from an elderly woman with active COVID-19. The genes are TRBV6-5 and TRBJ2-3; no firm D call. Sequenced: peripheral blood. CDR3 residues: CASSSSDTQYF. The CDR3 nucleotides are TGTGCCAGCAGTTCATCAGATACGCAGTATTTT.